This T cell receptor beta chain originates from a study of T cell responses to AZD1222 COVID-19 vaccine. Libraries were prepared by immunoSEQ multiplex PCR; TCRdb keeps only in-frame clonotypes and omits some of them. This table has around 110,000 clones, roughly 93% appearing once. On this clone itself: Antigen unknown.

The germline V and J ends were trimmed by 5 bases and 2 bases, with 16 bases remaining between them. The germline CDR1 and CDR2 sequences are MDHEN and SYDVKM. The CDR3 runs to 15 residues. General study results and limits: In the spike-specific TCR repertoire, nearly half reportedly target unmutated variant regions. Females outnumbered males among donors, who were mostly white British; clonal diversity was possibly underestimated. After the peak T cell response, and only then, were repertoires sampled.

Pooled samples include second doses given at about 4 or 12 weeks. The specimen was peripheral blood, collected 28 days after the second AZD1222 dose. V gene TRBV28 combines with J gene TRBJ2-7, with D possibly matching TRBD2 (6 bases). This receptor was identified in an adult who received the AZD1222 COVID-19 vaccine. CDR3 nucleotides: TGTGCCAGCAGTACGCGGGGCAGGGCCCCCTACGAGCAGTACTTC. Its protein is CASSTRGRAPYEQYF.